This TCR beta chain originates from a study of shared clonotypes between healthy human individuals. General study findings and limits: Some naive CD4 clonotypes, 4% to 6%, turned up in common across four donors. Owing to a small donor count, the genetic and exposure-history diversity represented was limited. Shared clonotypes across all four donors exceeded non-shared ones in generation probability.

Germline lookup yields CDR1 SQVTM and CDR2 ANQGSEA. V was clipped by 6 bases and J by 1 base, with 10 bases between them. The CDR3 length is 12 residues. The input for sorted-subset replicate PCRs was about 210 ng DNA, tens of thousands of T cell genomes. This table comes from immunoSEQ multiplex PCR, and its TCRdb copy is limited to in-frame clones, with some not included. Of 600,000 or so clones listed, 85% to 95% are singletons. About this clone itself: No antigen is known for it.

Naive CD8 cells were CD45RO-negative, positively selected for CCR7, excluding terminally differentiated effector memory CD45RA+ cells. The TCR comes from a woman in her twenties or thirties in good health. The sample was naive CD8+ T cells sorted from blood. The chain combines TRBV29-1 with TRBJ2-7, with D possibly TRBD2 on 5 matching bases. CDR3: CSVGLDSYEQYF. In nucleotides, the CDR3 is TGCAGCGTCGGACTTGATTCCTACGAGCAGTACTTC.